A selection of T cell receptor beta chains follows, all from one sample in a study of shared clonotypes between healthy human individuals. Sequencing was performed with immunoSEQ multiplex PCR; in TCRdb, only in-frame clones are kept and a portion is missing. The sample contains fewer than 400,000 clones, less than 85% of which appear only once. The sample comprised memory CD4+ T cells sorted from blood. These receptors all come from a man aged 25 to 40 in good health. CDR3s include the opening cysteine and the closing phenylalanine or tryptophan. The D gene is left open where the match is weak. A clone size is listed for some rows: how often the clone was seen (once, few, many), or a class if it is expanded.

V	D	size	J	DNA	CDR3
TRBV28	.	.	TRBJ1-5	TGTGCCAGCAGTTGGGGGGCCAGCGGCAATCAGCCCCAGCATTTT	CASSWGASGNQPQHF
TRBV5-4	TRBD1	many	TRBJ2-7	TGTGCTGCGAAGGACAGGAGTATCGACGAGCAGTACTTC	CAAKDRSIDEQYF
TRBV11-2	.	.	TRBJ2-1	TGTGCCAGCAGCTTGGAGGAGCAGTTCTTC	CASSLEEQFF
TRBV5-6	TRBD2	.	TRBJ2-5	TGTGCCAGCAGCCAAACAAGCGGGGTCCAAGAGACCCAGTACTTC	CASSQTSGVQETQYF
TRBV5-5	.	.	TRBJ2-2	TGTGCCAGCAGCTTGCGGGAGCTTAACTTCGGGGAGCTGTTTTTT	CASSLRELNFGELFF
TRBV30	.	.	TRBJ1-2	TGTGCCTGGAGTCAGGGAGGCTATGGCTACACCTTC	CAWSQGGYGYTF
TRBV6-1	TRBD1	.	TRBJ2-1	TGTGCCAGCAGTGAAAGGGCCGGACAGGCAGGTGTTGTCTTC	CASSERAGQAGVVF
TRBV12-2	.	.	TRBJ2-5	TGTGCAAGTCGCTTACGGACAGGGGAAGAGACCCAGTACTTC	CASRLRTGEETQYF
TRBV4-3	.	.	TRBJ2-7	TGCGCCAGCAGCCAATCGCCAGGGAACCTCCACGAGCAGTACTTC	CASSQSPGNLHEQYF
TRBV11-2	.	.	TRBJ2-3	TGTGCCAGCAGCTTAGGTACAGATACGCAGTATTTT	CASSLGTDTQYF
TRBV7-9	.	.	TRBJ2-4	TGTGCCAGCAGCTTAGAGCACTCTACCGTGGGGAACATTCAGTACTTC	CASSLEHSTVGNIQYF
TRBV2	TRBD1	few	TRBJ1-1	TGTGCCAGCAGTGTGTCAACAATGCAGGGGGCGCGGAACACTGAAGCTTTCTTT	CASSVSTMQGARNTEAFF
TRBV6-6	TRBD1	.	TRBJ2-7	TGTGCCAGCAGTTACTCCGGGACAGGGACGTACGAGCAGTACTTC	CASSYSGTGTYEQYF
TRBV19	TRBD1	few	TRBJ1-1	TGTGCCAGTAGGGGACAGGGGTGGAACACTGAAGCTTTCTTT	CASRGQGWNTEAFF
TRBV6-5	.	.	TRBJ1-4	TGTGCCAGCAGTTACTCGTCAGCTAGGGGCGAAAAACTGTTTTTT	CASSYSSARGEKLFF
TRBV29-1	.	.	TRBJ2-1	TGCAGCAAGCGGAGTGGCAATGAGCAGTTCTTC	CSKRSGNEQFF
TRBV6-5	.	.	TRBJ1-2	TGTGCCGGCAGTTCCGGGACTAGGAGTGGCTACACCTTC	CAGSSGTRSGYTF
TRBV5-5	TRBD1	.	TRBJ2-1	TGTGCCAGCAGCTTAGGCAGGGGGCTCTACAATGAGCAGTTCTTC	CASSLGRGLYNEQFF
TRBV15	.	few	TRBJ2-5	TGTGCCACCAGCAGAGATACTACAGGGTCAGAGACCCAGTACTTC	CATSRDTTGSETQYF
TRBV2	.	.	TRBJ2-2	TGTGCCAGCAGAGGTAGCGGTCGTCGGACCGGGGAGCTGTTTTTT	CASRGSGRRTGELFF
TRBV5-1	.	.	TRBJ1-1	TGCGCCAGCAGCGAGCGAGGGGGCACTGAAGCTTTCTTT	CASSERGGTEAFF
TRBV7-2	.	.	TRBJ2-6	TGTGCCAGCAGCTTCTACTCTGGGGCCAACGTCCTGACTTTC	CASSFYSGANVLTF
TRBV28	TRBD1	.	TRBJ1-1	TGTGCCAGCAGTCAGCCTGACAGGGGCGTCCACACTGAAGCTTTCTTT	CASSQPDRGVHTEAFF